This TCR beta chain is from a study of human T cells and chemical hapten exposure. Whole-study findings and limits: Each of the donors had alopecia, so their immune responses may not resemble those of healthy people.

The germline V gene encodes CDR1 SGHAT and CDR2 FQNNGV. There are 15 residues in the CDR3. J lost 4 bases, V lost 3 bases, and 6 bases had no gene match. TCRdb reprocessed the RACE reads via MiXCR and lists one record per CDR3 protein. Of roughly 38,000 distinct CDR3 sequences in the sample, roughly an eighth were seen once. Time point defined: pre-sensitization, week 0. Treatment meaning: therapeutic diphenylcyclopropenone sensitization with weekly scalp DPC. Total RNA extraction was carried out from unfractionated whole blood. Suited to DPC and affected by alopecia, the donors ranged from 18 to 70 years old. Details on this clonotype: Antigen specificity is unknown.

The TCR originated in a woman in her 40s with alopecia areata. Some clones in this sample may be carry-over from other donors' samples. This specimen consisted of whole blood, obtained in connection with sensitization to the hapten diphenylcyclopropenone (DPC). The genes are TRBV11-2 and TRBJ2-3; the match to TRBD2 covers 8 bases. CDR3 amino acids: CASSFKGGRSDTQYF. Here the CDR3 DNA reads TGTGCCAGCAGCTTCAAGGGCGGGAGGTCAGATACGCAGTATTTT.